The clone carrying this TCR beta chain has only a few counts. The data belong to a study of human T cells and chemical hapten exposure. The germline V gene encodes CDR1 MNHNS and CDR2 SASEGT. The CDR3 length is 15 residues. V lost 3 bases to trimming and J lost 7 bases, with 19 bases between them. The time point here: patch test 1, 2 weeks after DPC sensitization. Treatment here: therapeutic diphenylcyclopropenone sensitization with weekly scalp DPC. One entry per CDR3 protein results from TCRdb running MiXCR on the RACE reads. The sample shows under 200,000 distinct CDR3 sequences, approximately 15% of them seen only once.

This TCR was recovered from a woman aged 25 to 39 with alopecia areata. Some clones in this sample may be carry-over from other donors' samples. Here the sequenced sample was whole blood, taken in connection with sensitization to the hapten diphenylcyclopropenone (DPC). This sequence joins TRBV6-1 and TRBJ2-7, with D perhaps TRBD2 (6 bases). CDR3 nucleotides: TGTGCCAGCAGTGATGCAGGGTTCGGGGGAACAGAGCAGTACTTC. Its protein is CASSDAGFGGTEQYF.